What follows are 28 T cell receptor beta chains derived from one specimen sequenced in a study of blood T cell repertoires in COVID-19. The method was immunoSEQ multiplex PCR; TCRdb's version includes in-frame clones alone and lacks a portion of them. The sample lists approximately 400,000 clones, more than 75% seen once, with 1.2% in the top ten. Sequences were obtained from PBMCs or T cells enriched from blood (not recorded which). Receptor source: a young woman who had recovered from COVID-19.

Here the CDR3 DNA reads TGTGCCAGCAGCCAAGCTGACCAAACCCTTTTTCGGATAGACAGGGGGCCCTACGAGCAGTACTTC. Residues: CASSQADQTLFRIDRGPYEQYF. The chain recombines TRBV3-1 (or the pseudogene TRBV3-2) with TRBJ2-7, with 10 bases fitting TRBD1. Germline V CDR1 and CDR2: LGHDT, YNNKEL (reference sequence). CDR3 length: 22 amino acids. The V segment lost 1 base and the J segment 2 bases; nucleotides outside the gene matches: 23.

This rearrangement joins TRBV23-1 to TRBJ2-7; 9 bases match TRBD2. TRBV23-1 belongs to the ORF category, with a function that is uncertain. V lost 0 bases and J lost 2; bases outside the gene matches: 8. The CDR3 covers 17 residues. The CDR3 DNA follows: TGCGCCAGCAGTCAATCCCGGGAAGCGGGGGGACCCTACGAGCAGTACTTC. The encoded protein is CASSQSREAGGPYEQYF.

The chain links TRBV10-3 to TRBJ1-2, with 8 bases matching TRBD1. Germline CDR1 reads ENHRY; CDR2 reads SYGVKD. The CDR3 has 13 amino acids. Losses at the gene ends were 7 bases for V and 6 bases for J; bases not matched to a gene: 7. CDR3 region: CAINPDRVDGYTF. CDR3 nucleotide sequence: TGTGCCATCAACCCGGACAGGGTGGATGGCTACACCTTC.

This chain connects TRBV24-1 to TRBJ2-2, with D possibly matching TRBD2 (5 bases). With 0 bases removed from V and 1 base from J, the gap between germline ends came to 14 bases. The CDR3 is 18 amino acids. Germline V gene sequence: CDR1 KGHDR, CDR2 SFDVKD. CDR3 nucleotide sequence: TGTGCCACCAGTGATTTGCCGGGAAGAGGGTTGAACACCGGGGAGCTGTTTTTT. Its protein is CATSDLPGRGLNTGELFF.

The chain has TRBV7-8 and TRBJ1-4; a weak D match, TRBD1 (6 bases). CDR3 length: 15 amino acids. Germline V gene sequence: CDR1 SGHVS, CDR2 FQNEAQ. The germline V and J ends were trimmed by 5 bases and 7 bases, with 17 bases remaining between them. The CDR3 spells CASSPTGGGAEKLFF. For the CDR3, the DNA is TGTGCCAGCAGCCCGACCGGCGGGGGGGCTGAAAAACTGTTTTTT. Supplemented by reference TRBV7-8 and TRBJ1-4, the full variable domain reads GAGVSQSPRYKVAKRGQDVALRCDPISGHVSLFWYQQALGQGPEFLTYFQNEAQLDKSGLPSDRFFAERPEGSVSTLKIQRTQQEDSAVYLCASSPTGGGAEKLFFGSGTQLSVL.

This clone occurred a few times. The CDR3 region is CASSVYGEKLFF. As DNA, the CDR3 is TGTGCCAGCAGCGTATACGGTGAAAAACTGTTTTTT. The chain links TRBV9 to TRBJ1-4, with unresolved D. The ends were cut back, 1 base at V and 7 bases at J, with 5 bases in the middle. Germline V CDR1 and CDR2: SGDLS, YYNGEE. This CDR3 is built from 12 residues.

As regards this clone: The junction departs from germline at one end; a sequencing error may be responsible. The chain uses TRBV30 and TRBJ2-5; 9 positions match TRBD1. The CDR3 is 12 amino acids. Germline CDR1 is GTSNPN and CDR2 is SVGIG (reference sequence). The CDR3 nucleotides are TGTGCCTGGGGAGGGGTCCCGGGACAGGGTGACTTC. It translates to CAWGGVPGQGDF. The whole variable domain, remainder taken from reference TRBV30 and TRBJ2-5, is SQTIHQWPATLVQPVGSPLSLECTVEGTSNPNLYWYRQAAGRGLQLLFYSVGIGQISSEVPQNLSASRPQDRQFILSSKKLLLSDSGFYLCAWGGVPGQGDFGPGTRLLVL.

The V and J genes are TRBV19 and TRBJ2-7; tentatively, D is TRBD1 (6 bases). Germline assignment: CDR1 LNHDA and CDR2 SQIVND (reference sequence). Deletions cut 2 bases from V and 2 bases from J, with 13 bases between. The CDR3 totals 15 residues. In nucleotides, the CDR3 is TGTGCCAGTAGTATACGCCTGGACAGAGCCTACGAGCAGTACTTC. Its protein product is CASSIRLDRAYEQYF.

This chain joins TRBV3-1 (or the pseudogene TRBV3-2) and TRBJ2-1; TRBD2 might be the D (5 bases). Germline assignment: CDR1 LGHDT and CDR2 YNNKEL (reference sequence). This CDR3 is built from 14 residues. Deletions cut 3 bases from V and 0 bases from J, with 6 bases between. The CDR3 sequence: CASSQGSSYNEQFF. Written as DNA, the CDR3 is TGTGCCAGCAGCCAGGGGAGCTCCTACAATGAGCAGTTCTTC.

This clone was counted only a few times. The rearrangement joins TRBV7-9 to TRBJ1-5; no firm D call. The CDR3 runs to 12 residues. Germline CDR1 reads SEHNR; CDR2 reads FQNEAQ (reference sequence). Trimming pared 4 bases from V and 4 bases from J, leaving 5 bases between. The CDR3 region has the DNA TGTGCCAGCAGCTCTAATAATCAGCCCCAGCATTTT. Its protein product is CASSSNNQPQHF.

This clone was observed a single time. J is TRBJ2-5 and V is TRBV5-1; 9 bases map to TRBD1. The CDR3 has 15 amino acids. Germline V gene lookup returns CDR1 SGHRS and CDR2 YFSETQ. The V gene end was trimmed by 4 bases and the J gene end by 4 bases; junction bases not matched to a gene: 8. The CDR3 DNA reads as TGCGCCAGCAGCCATGAGGGACAGGGAAGAGAGACCCAGTACTTC. Protein sequence: CASSHEGQGRETQYF.

V gene TRBV7-9 combines with J gene TRBJ1-2, with D hard to call. CDR3 length: 13 amino acids. Germline values: CDR1 SEHNR, CDR2 FQNEAQ (reference sequence). The ends were cut back, 1 base at V and 5 bases at J, with 8 bases in the middle. In nucleotides, the CDR3 is TGTGCCAGCAGCTTAGGATTCGGGTATGGCTACACCTTC. This translates into CASSLGFGYGYTF. Filled out from reference TRBV7-9 and TRBJ1-2, the complete variable domain reads DTGVSQNPRHKITKRGQNVTFRCDPISEHNRLYWYRQTLGQGPEFLTYFQNEAQLEKSRLLSDRFSAERPKGSFSTLEIQRTEQGDSAMYLCASSLGFGYGYTFGSGTRLTVV.

This clone has just a few counts. The V and J genes are TRBV7-2 and TRBJ1-5; a possible D gene is TRBD1 (5 bases). CDR3 length: 15 amino acids. From germline, CDR1 is SGHTA and CDR2 FQGNSA. The V gene lost 2 bases and the J gene lost 7 bases, with 15 bases spanning the gap. CDR3 region: CASSLIPGPSQPQHF. The CDR3 DNA is TGTGCCAGCAGCTTAATCCCAGGGCCTTCGCAGCCCCAGCATTTT.

The V call is TRBV5-5, the J call TRBJ1-1; D is unresolved. CDR1 and CDR2 (germline): SGHKS, YYEKEE (reference sequence). Trimming removed 1 base at V and 5 bases at J, with 12 bases between. The CDR3 consists of 14 residues. DNA of the CDR3: TGTGCCAGCAGCTTGTCCGGGATAGGGACTGAAGCTTTCTTT. Amino acid sequence: CASSLSGIGTEAFF. Full variable domain (remainder filled in from reference TRBV5-5 and TRBJ1-1): DAGVTQSPTHLIKTRGQQVTLRCSPISGHKSVSWYQQVLGQGPQFIFQYYEKEERGRGNFPDRFSARQFPNYSSELNVNALLLGDSALYLCASSLSGIGTEAFFGQGTRLTVV.

The CDR3, as DNA: TGTGCCAGCGGGGGGGCAGGGCTCTTGGATACGCAGTATTTT. Protein product: CASGGAGLLDTQYF. This chain joins TRBV14 and TRBJ2-3; D is possibly TRBD2 (7 bases). This CDR3 is built from 14 residues. The V gene lost 8 bases and the J gene lost 6 bases, with 18 bases spanning the gap. CDR1 is SGHDN, CDR2 FVKESK, per germline.

The chain joins TRBV18 to TRBJ1-1; D is perhaps TRBD1 (6 bases). Germline CDR1 and CDR2: KGHSH and LQKENI. The CDR3 spans 15 residues. V lost 5 bases and J lost 5, with 18 bases in between. This chain's CDR3 is CASSNDRLRLTEAFF. The DNA of the CDR3 is TGTGCCAGCTCAAACGACAGGCTCAGATTGACTGAAGCTTTCTTT.

The J gene is TRBJ1-2, the V gene TRBV11-2, with D possibly TRBD1 on 5 matching bases. Trimming shortened V by 1 base and J by 8 bases, and 20 bases separated the two germline ends. This CDR3 is 16 amino acids long. CDR1 and CDR2 from the germline V gene are SGHAT and FQNNGV. CDR3 protein: CASSLARAGAPHGYTF. The CDR3 coding sequence is TGTGCCAGCAGCTTAGCAAGGGCTGGGGCCCCCCACGGCTACACCTTC.

The chain couples TRBV28 to TRBJ1-3; no definite D call. The CDR3 totals 12 residues. Germline V lookup: CDR1 MDHEN, CDR2 SYDVKM. Trimming left V 2 bases short and J 8 bases short, with 7 bases between. CDR3: CASSLSTDTIYF. CDR3 coding DNA: TGTGCCAGCAGTTTAAGTACGGACACCATATATTTT.

V and J are TRBV30 and TRBJ2-1; D may be TRBD2 (5 bases). The CDR3 consists of 15 residues. Trimming stripped 3 bases from V and 0 bases from J, with 12 bases between. Germline V CDR1 and CDR2: GTSNPN, SVGIG (reference sequence). The CDR3 loop is CAWRAAGGSYNEQFF. CDR3 sequence (DNA): TGTGCCTGGAGGGCGGCGGGCGGCTCCTACAATGAGCAGTTCTTC.

J is TRBJ2-7 and V is TRBV6-5, with TRBD1 identical over 7 bases. CDR3 length: 16 residues. The V gene's germline CDR1 is MNHEY and CDR2 SVGAGI. Trimming removed 2 bases from V and 0 bases from J; junction bases left unmatched: 7. CDR3 residues: CASSYRGQSSSYEQYF. The CDR3 nucleotides are TGTGCCAGCAGTTACAGGGGACAGTCGAGCTCCTACGAGCAGTACTTC.

This clone was observed a single time. The chain uses TRBV19 and TRBJ1-4, with D unresolved. The germline V gene encodes CDR1 LNHDA and CDR2 SQIVND (reference sequence). With 4 bases removed from V and 6 bases from J, the gap between germline ends came to 12 bases. This CDR3 region has 14 residues. In DNA form, the CDR3 reads TGTGCCAGTAGTAGAGCGTTCCTTGATGAAAAACTGTTTTTT. Encoded protein: CASSRAFLDEKLFF.

This chain connects TRBV7-6 to TRBJ2-2; TRBD1 matches 11 bases. The CDR3 is made up of 17 amino acids. The ends lost 1 base at V and 7 bases at J; junction bases unmatched: 8. Germline V gene sequence: CDR1 SGHVS, CDR2 FNYEAQ. This chain's CDR3 is CASSLEDRGLRSGELFF. CDR3 coding DNA: TGTGCCAGCAGCTTAGAGGACAGGGGGCTGAGGAGCGGGGAGCTGTTTTTT.

This clone was picked up many times. Additional DNA sequences in this sample encode the identical CDR3. This chain joins TRBV7-6 and TRBJ1-1; D gene uncertain. V gave up 1 base and J gave up 1 base, with 4 bases separating them. The germline V gene has CDR1 SGHVS and CDR2 FNYEAQ. This CDR3 region has 13 residues. CDR3 sequence (DNA): TGTGCCAGCAGCTTAGAGCAGAACACTGAAGCTTTCTTT. Amino acid sequence: CASSLEQNTEAFF.

This clone was observed many times. The V call is TRBV2, the J call TRBJ1-1; no clear D gene. The CDR3 is 14 residues long. CDR1 is SNHLY, CDR2 FYNNEI, per germline. The germline V and J ends were trimmed by 7 bases and 0 bases, with 12 bases remaining between them. CDR3 bases: TGTGCCAGCACTGACCCCAATTTGAACACTGAAGCTTTCTTT. Protein: CASTDPNLNTEAFF.

This clone was observed a single time. The V gene is TRBV6-5, the J gene TRBJ2-1; 8 nucleotides line up with TRBD1. V shed 6 bases and J 7 bases; nucleotides not matched to a gene: 8. Germline V gives CDR1 MNHEY, CDR2 SVGAGI. The length of the CDR3 is 14 residues. CDR3 amino acids: CASRFETGVNEQFF. DNA for the CDR3: TGTGCCAGCAGGTTTGAGACAGGGGTGAATGAGCAGTTCTTC.

The gene calls are TRBV3-1 (or the pseudogene TRBV3-2) and TRBJ2-5; 7 bases are a match to TRBD2. V gave up 8 bases and J gave up 4 bases; unmatched junction bases: 7. Germline-derived CDR1 and CDR2 are LGHDT and YNNKEL (reference sequence). There are 13 residues in the CDR3. DNA for the CDR3: TGTGCCAGCGTGGGAGGGGTAGGAGAGACCCAGTACTTC. Encoded protein: CASVGGVGETQYF.

This rearrangement joins TRBV2 to TRBJ1-2; D unresolved. Germline V gene sequence: CDR1 SNHLY, CDR2 FYNNEI. The CDR3 loop spans 15 amino acids. V lost 2 bases to trimming and J lost 0 bases, with 10 bases between them. The DNA of the CDR3 is TGTGCCAGCAGTGAAAAGTTACACCCTAACTATGGCTACACCTTC. It translates to CASSEKLHPNYGYTF.

V usage is TRBV7-9 and J usage is TRBJ1-1; 8 bases are shared with TRBD1. The CDR3 runs to 15 residues. Germline assignment: CDR1 SEHNR and CDR2 FQNEAQ (reference sequence). Unmatched junction bases numbered 5, after V lost 5 bases and J lost 0 bases. As DNA, the CDR3 is TGTGCCAGCAGCATTTACAGGGGGATGAACACTGAAGCTTTCTTT. It is translated as CASSIYRGMNTEAFF.